One and the same sample provided the 20 T cell receptor beta chains below, sequenced in a study of beta chain features in type 1 diabetes. Expressed TCRB transcripts were sequenced after all isolated RNA was converted to cDNA. Here immunoSEQ multiplex PCR was the method, and the copy in TCRdb shows in-frame clones only, minus some. The repertoire consists of around 100,000 clones, with about 26% occurring once and the leading ten covering 0.5% to 0.55%. General observations from the study: Type 1 diabetes patients had TCRB CDR3s that were shorter (moderately but significantly so) in all four CD4+ subsets.

Their recognized antigens are unknown. Material for sequencing was central memory CD4+ T cells from blood. These receptors came from a woman between 18 and 30 years old with type 1 diabetes.

The J gene is TRBJ1-1, the V gene TRBV30; 8 nucleotides align to TRBD1. The CDR3 extends over 15 amino acids. CDR1 and CDR2 from the germline V gene are GTSNPN and SVGIG (reference sequence). V gave up 3 bases and J gave up 1 base; unmatched junction bases: 7. The CDR3 protein is CAWRPWDRRNTEAFF. CDR3 DNA: TGTGCCTGGAGGCCCTGGGACAGGCGGAACACTGAAGCTTTCTTT.

The chain links TRBV6-5 to TRBJ1-1, with D hard to call. Trimming cost V 0 bases and J 4 bases, with 15 bases left between them. This CDR3 has 16 amino acids. The germline gives CDR1 MNHEY, CDR2 SVGAGI. CDR3 sequence reads: CASSYSRVRGATEAFF. In nucleotides, the CDR3 is TGTGCCAGCAGTTACTCGCGCGTCAGAGGCGCCACTGAAGCTTTCTTT.

The table lists this clone with a few counts. The CDR3 nucleotides read TGTGCCAGCAGCCCCGGGGGCGGGAGTACCGGGGAGCTGTTTTTT. Translating gives CASSPGGGSTGELFF. The genes are TRBV9 and TRBJ2-2, with D possibly TRBD2 on 7 matching bases. The germline gives CDR1 SGDLS, CDR2 YYNGEE. The CDR3 is made up of 15 amino acids. V was clipped by 4 bases and J by 5 bases, with 15 bases between them.

This clone was counted between two and nine times. The chain employs TRBV27 and TRBJ2-1; 9 bases align to TRBD2. Trimming removed 7 bases from V and 6 bases from J; junction bases left unmatched: 16. The CDR3 is made up of 17 amino acids. The germline V gene encodes CDR1 MNHEY and CDR2 SMNVEV (reference sequence). CDR3 nucleotide sequence: TGTGCCAGCACCGAGACCCCCTTCGCGGGAGGGGGCAATGAGCAGTTCTTC. Its protein product is CASTETPFAGGGNEQFF.

This rearrangement joins TRBV4-3 to TRBJ2-1; maybe TRBD2 (7 bases). Germline-derived CDR1 and CDR2 are LGHNA and YSLEER. The germline V and J ends were trimmed by 5 bases and 9 bases, with 14 bases remaining between them. This CDR3 has 13 residues. CDR3 coding DNA: TGCGCCAGCAGCTCAGAGGGAGGGGGTGAGCAGTTCTTC. Translating it yields CASSSEGGGEQFF.

The gene calls are TRBV5-6 and TRBJ1-3; 8 bases fit TRBD1. This CDR3 is built from 16 residues. Trimming cost V 2 bases and J 1 base; bases outside gene matches: 5. CDR1 SGHDT and CDR2 YYEEEE come from the germline V gene. Here the CDR3 DNA reads TGTGCCAGCAGCTTCGGGACAGGCGATTCTGGAAACACCATATATTTT. Translation gives CASSFGTGDSGNTIYF.

The chain recombines TRBV28 with TRBJ2-1, with TRBD2 as a possible D gene (7 bases). Trimming removed 3 bases at V and 13 bases at J, with 22 bases between. The CDR3 has 15 amino acids. Germline lookup yields CDR1 MDHEN and CDR2 SYDVKM. CDR3 amino acids: CASSFTSWGGQPQFF. The CDR3 DNA follows: TGTGCCAGCAGTTTTACCTCGTGGGGGGGCCAGCCTCAGTTCTTC.

The genes are TRBV6-1 and TRBJ1-5; 7 nucleotides line up with TRBD1. The CDR3 runs 14 residues. Germline trimming cut 7 bases from V and 5 bases from J; bases unmatched to any gene: 8. In germline, CDR1 is MNHNS, CDR2 SASEGT. The CDR3 region has the DNA TGTGCCAGCAACCCGGGGACAGCTCATCAGCCCCAGCATTTT. Encoded protein: CASNPGTAHQPQHF.

This clone was detected a few times. The chain has TRBV2 and TRBJ1-2, with 10 bases lining up with TRBD1. The CDR3 sequence is 13 residues long. Germline V CDR1 and CDR2: SNHLY, FYNNEI. The J segment lost 8 bases and the V segment lost 7 bases, leaving 7 bases of the junction unmatched. The CDR3 DNA is TGTGCCAGCAAGGGACAGGGGAGGGGAGGCTACACCTTC. It is translated as CASKGQGRGGYTF.

The V gene is TRBV18, the J gene TRBJ2-7, with D possibly being TRBD1 (5 bases). The germline V gene encodes CDR1 KGHSH and CDR2 LQKENI. The CDR3 length is 12 residues. With 3 bases removed from V and 5 bases from J, the gap between germline ends came to 8 bases. CDR3 sequence: CASSPDRDEQYF. The DNA of the CDR3 is TGTGCCAGCTCACCCGACAGAGACGAGCAGTACTTC.

This clone was seen a handful of times. The V and J genes are TRBV4-1 and TRBJ1-2; D gene ambiguous. CDR1 and CDR2 from the germline V gene are MGHRA and YSYEKL. V was clipped by 4 bases and J by 8 bases, with 14 bases between them. The CDR3 is 13 amino acids. CDR3 region: CASSPSTTPGYTF. For the CDR3, the DNA is TGCGCCAGCAGCCCCTCCACGACACCGGGCTACACCTTC.

The CDR3 here is CASSSGRSGALNTEAFF. The CDR3 DNA sequence: TGTGCCAGCAGCTCCGGGAGGTCCGGGGCCTTGAACACTGAAGCTTTCTTT. The chain links TRBV7-6 to TRBJ1-1, with D tentatively TRBD1 (5 bases). Germline-derived CDR1 and CDR2 are SGHVS and FNYEAQ. The CDR3 runs to 17 residues. V lost 4 bases and J 0 bases, leaving 18 bases between the germline ends. Together with reference TRBV7-6 and TRBJ1-1, the CDR3 gives the full variable domain: GAGVSQSPRYKVTKRGQDVALRCDPISGHVSLYWYRQALGQGPEFLTYFNYEAQQDKSGLPNDRFSAERPEGSISTLTIQRTEQRDSAMYRCASSSGRSGALNTEAFFGQGTRLTVV.

The V and J genes are TRBV5-1 and TRBJ2-1; TRBD2 is a possible D gene (6 bases). CDR1 is SGHRS and CDR2 is YFSETQ in the germline V gene. The CDR3 contains 13 residues. V lost 7 bases to trimming and J lost 5 bases, with 13 bases between them. CDR3 nucleotide sequence: TGCGCCAGCCGTTCGGGGGTAGACAATGAGCAGTTCTTC. As protein: CASRSGVDNEQFF.

This clone turned up a few times. The chain carries TRBV7-9 and TRBJ1-4, with TRBD1 matching over 10 bases. V lost 5 bases, J lost 8 bases, and 8 bases stayed unmatched. This CDR3 has 15 amino acids. The germline CDR1 and CDR2 sequences are SEHNR and FQNEAQ (reference sequence). In nucleotides, the CDR3 is TGTGCCAGCAGCGGACGACAGGGGGCGAAAGAAAAACTGTTTTTT. Translated, it gives CASSGRQGAKEKLFF.

This clone appeared a few times. This chain connects TRBV28 to TRBJ2-1, with 8 bases fitting TRBD1. The CDR3 runs to 15 residues. Germline-derived CDR1 and CDR2 are MDHEN and SYDVKM. With V trimmed by 6 bases and J by 9 bases, 13 bases remained unmatched. CDR3 nucleotide sequence: TGTGCCAGCAGCCCAGTGGACAGGGATGGTGGTGAGCAGTTCTTC. It yields the protein CASSPVDRDGGEQFF. The full variable domain, rest sourced from reference TRBV28 and TRBJ2-1, is DVKVTQSSRYLVKRTGEKVFLECVQDMDHENMFWYRQDPGLGLRLIYFSYDVKMKEKGDIPEGYSVSREKKERFSLILESASTNQTSMYLCASSPVDRDGGEQFFGPGTRLTVL.

This clone has only a few counts. The chain has TRBV7-3 and TRBJ2-5; 7 bases align to TRBD2. V lost 1 base and J lost 11; bases outside the gene matches: 10. The CDR3 consists of 14 residues. From germline, CDR1 is SGHTA and CDR2 FQGTGA. In nucleotides, the CDR3 is TGTGCCAGCAGCTTAAGGCCCTCCGCGGGGGAGCAGTACTTC. This gives the protein CASSLRPSAGEQYF.

This clone was seen a few times. This chain joins TRBV14 and TRBJ1-2; a weak D match, TRBD1 (5 bases). Germline V gene lookup returns CDR1 SGHDN and CDR2 FVKESK. Trimming cost V 1 base and J 3 bases, with 12 bases left between them. CDR3 length equals 15 residues. CDR3 sequence (DNA): TGTGCCAGCAGCCAAGGGTACAGGTCTGACTATGGCTACACCTTC. It is translated as CASSQGYRSDYGYTF.

This clone was counted between two and nine times. The chain uses TRBV9 and TRBJ2-1, with 7 bases that match TRBD2. This CDR3 region has 15 residues. CDR1 is SGDLS, CDR2 YYNGEE, per germline. With V trimmed by 3 bases and J by 0 bases, 3 bases remained unmatched. The CDR3 loop is CASSAAGSSYNEQFF. The CDR3 DNA follows: TGTGCCAGCAGCGCAGCGGGGAGCTCCTACAATGAGCAGTTCTTC.

This clone was seen a single time. V and J are TRBV28 and TRBJ2-5; 7 nucleotides align to TRBD2. Looked up from germline, CDR1 is MDHEN and CDR2 is SYDVKM. V lost 6 bases and J lost 1; bases outside the gene matches: 11. This CDR3 region has 16 residues. This CDR3 is CASRFAAGVSQETQYF. The CDR3 coding sequence is TGTGCCAGCAGATTTGCGGCGGGAGTGAGCCAAGAGACCCAGTACTTC.

This clone has more than one count but fewer than ten. The chain couples TRBV28 to TRBJ1-2; 8 nucleotides align to TRBD1. The CDR3 is 14 residues long. Germline CDR1 and CDR2: MDHEN and SYDVKM. V dropped 5 bases and J dropped 5; count of bases not matched to a gene: 7. Here the CDR3 DNA reads TGTGCCAGCAGTAAGACAGGGGTCCCATATGGCTACACCTTC. Amino acid sequence: CASSKTGVPYGYTF.